These 18 T cell receptor beta chains were all obtained from the same sample, sequenced in a study of T cell changes during pregnancy in multiple sclerosis. Profiled with immunoSEQ multiplex PCR; TCRdb holds only in-frame clones, not every one. In the table there are 40,000 to 55,000 clones, approximately 94% of which are singletons. The starting material was CD8+ T cells from peripheral blood mononuclear cells, obtained in the first trimester of pregnancy. The receptors were sampled from a female donor with multiple sclerosis, enrolled in a pregnancy study.

This clone showed up just once. The chain carries TRBV5-1 and TRBJ2-3; no clear D gene. The CDR3 runs 15 residues. The germline V gene encodes CDR1 SGHRS and CDR2 YFSETQ. Trimming took off 1 base at V and 2 bases at J, with 11 bases between the two ends. CDR3 nucleotides: TGCGCCAGCAGCTTGCGTAGCAAGAACACAGATACGCAGTATTTT. It specifies CASSLRSKNTDTQYF. Full variable domain (missing parts from reference TRBV5-1 and TRBJ2-3): KAGVTQTPRYLIKTRGQQVTLSCSPISGHRSVSWYQQTPGQGLQFLFEYFSETQRNKGNFPGRFSGRQFSNSRSEMNVSTLELGDSALYLCASSLRSKNTDTQYFGPGTRLTVL.

The gene calls are TRBV29-1 and TRBJ1-1; D uncertain. The CDR3 runs 13 residues. CDR1 is SQVTM and CDR2 is ANQGSEA in the germline V gene. In DNA form, the CDR3 reads TGCGCGGTCTATCCGGGGTCGAACACTGAAGCTTTCTTT. It specifies CAVYPGSNTEAFF.

The chain uses TRBV6-1 and TRBJ2-7; the match to TRBD1 covers 7 bases. The trim removed 4 bases at V and 3 bases at J, leaving 3 bases unmatched. The CDR3 contains 13 residues. Germline V CDR1 and CDR2: MNHNS, SASEGT. The CDR3 loop reads CASSVGQVYEQYF. CDR3 nucleotide sequence: TGTGCCAGCAGTGTCGGACAGGTCTACGAGCAGTACTTC.

The V gene is TRBV7-9, the J gene TRBJ1-1, with D tentatively TRBD1 (5 bases). The germline CDR1 and CDR2 sequences are SEHNR and FQNEAQ (reference sequence). Trimming removed 3 bases from V and 6 bases from J, with 8 bases in between. This CDR3 spans 12 amino acids. Written as DNA, the CDR3 is TGTGCCAGCAGCTTCCAGGGCGCTGAAGCTTTCTTT. Protein: CASSFQGAEAFF.

The chain links TRBV27 to TRBJ2-1; D perhaps matches TRBD2 (6 bases). V lost 6 bases, J lost 0 bases, and 12 bases lay in between. This CDR3 comprises 15 residues. CDR1 MNHEY and CDR2 SMNVEV come from the germline V gene (reference sequence). Written as DNA, the CDR3 is TGTGCCAGCAGAGTAGCGGCTAGCTCCTACAATGAGCAGTTCTTC. Protein sequence: CASRVAASSYNEQFF.

J is TRBJ2-3 and V is TRBV4-3, with TRBD2 identical over 7 bases. The germline V gene has CDR1 LGHNA and CDR2 YSLEER. The V segment lost 2 bases and the J segment 2 bases; nucleotides outside the gene matches: 7. The CDR3 spans 16 residues. CDR3 bases: TGCGCCAGCAGCCAAAGTCTGGGGGGGGACACAGATACGCAGTATTTT. Translated, it gives CASSQSLGGDTDTQYF.

J is TRBJ1-1 and V is TRBV19, with unresolved D. The CDR3 has 13 residues. The germline CDR1 and CDR2 sequences are LNHDA and SQIVND (reference sequence). V was pared by 8 bases and J by 3 bases, with 13 bases between. The CDR3 region is CASRVSTYTEAFF. CDR3 nucleotides: TGTGCCAGTCGAGTATCAACGTACACTGAAGCTTTCTTT. Drawing the rest from reference TRBV19 and TRBJ1-1, the complete variable domain is DGGITQSPKYLFRKEGQNVTLSCEQNLNHDAMYWYRQDPGQGLRLIYYSQIVNDFQKGDIAEGYSVSREKKESFPLTVTSAQKNPTAFYLCASRVSTYTEAFFGQGTRLTVV.

This chain links TRBV7-6 with TRBJ2-1; 8 bases align to TRBD2. Germline V CDR1 and CDR2: SGHVS, FNYEAQ. This CDR3 has 17 residues. V gave up 2 bases and J gave up 4 bases; unmatched junction bases: 10. The CDR3 loop is CASSLMGVRGAYNEQFF. CDR3 nucleotides: TGTGCCAGCAGCTTAATGGGGGTGCGGGGGGCTTACAATGAGCAGTTCTTC.

The rearrangement links TRBV7-9 to TRBJ1-4; 10 nucleotides line up with TRBD1. CDR3 length: 14 amino acids. V was pared by 5 bases and J by 13 bases, with 10 bases of the junction left unmatched. Germline V gene lookup returns CDR1 SEHNR and CDR2 FQNEAQ (reference sequence). CDR3 residues: CASSRDRGFSGLFF. The DNA for the CDR3 is TGTGCCAGCAGCCGGGACAGGGGATTCTCGGGACTGTTTTTT.

The chain employs TRBV29-1 and TRBJ2-1; a possible D gene is TRBD2 (7 bases). This CDR3 region has 15 residues. Per germline, CDR1 SQVTM and CDR2 ANQGSEA. V shed 7 bases and J shed 4 bases, with 20 bases lying between them. The CDR3 DNA sequence: TGCAGCGCCCCAGGGGAGGGGGGCGAGTACAATGAGCAGTTCTTC. Its translation: CSAPGEGGEYNEQFF.

The V gene is TRBV2, the J gene TRBJ1-1; TRBD1 matches at 8 bases. The CDR3 runs to 19 residues. The J segment lost 3 bases and the V segment lost 5 bases, leaving 20 bases of the junction unmatched. Germline CDR1 is SNHLY and CDR2 is FYNNEI. This chain's CDR3 is CASSYSPDLQTGVHTEAFF. The CDR3 DNA is TGTGCCAGCAGTTACTCTCCCGACCTTCAGACAGGGGTGCACACTGAAGCTTTCTTT. Combining the CDR3 with reference TRBV2 and TRBJ1-1 gives the whole variable domain EPEVTQTPSHQVTQMGQEVILRCVPISNHLYFYWYRQILGQKVEFLVSFYNNEISEKSEIFDDQFSVERPDGSNFTLKIRSTKLEDSAMYFCASSYSPDLQTGVHTEAFFGQGTRLTVV.

The V call is TRBV5-4, the J call TRBJ1-2, with 7 bases lining up with TRBD1. The length of the CDR3 is 15 residues. The ends lost 0 bases at V and 8 bases at J; junction bases unmatched: 10. CDR1 is SGHNT, CDR2 YYREEE, per germline (reference sequence). This CDR3 reads CASSLGRYRGGGYTF. The CDR3 coding sequence is TGTGCCAGCAGCTTGGGCCGGTACAGGGGTGGCGGCTACACCTTC.

The table lists this clone with a count of one. J is TRBJ2-7 and V is TRBV10-2, with 9 bases identical to TRBD1. The germline V gene encodes CDR1 WSHSY and CDR2 SAAADI. This CDR3 comprises 15 residues. After removal of 5 bases from V and 3 bases from J, the junction contained 8 bases not matched to a gene. The CDR3 protein is CASSMGQGGNYEQYF. Written as DNA, the CDR3 is TGCGCCAGCAGTATGGGACAGGGAGGAAACTACGAGCAGTACTTC.

The chain links TRBV28 to TRBJ2-1; D is unclear. The CDR3 is made up of 14 amino acids. The germline V and J ends were trimmed by 8 bases and 0 bases, with 11 bases remaining between them. CDR1 is MDHEN, CDR2 SYDVKM, per germline. CDR3 region: CASLTKSSYNEQFF. As DNA, the CDR3 is TGTGCCAGCCTTACTAAGAGCTCCTACAATGAGCAGTTCTTC.

The CDR3 sequence: CASRNGREGFF. The CDR3 DNA reads TGTGCCAGCAGGAACGGGAGGGAGGGTTTCTTT. The chain recombines TRBV6-6 with TRBJ1-1, with D uncertain. The V gene lost 6 bases and the J gene lost 13 bases, with 15 bases spanning the gap. From germline, CDR1 is MNHNY and CDR2 SVGAGI (reference sequence). CDR3 length equals 11 residues.

The rearrangement uses TRBV10-3 and TRBJ2-7; D gene uncertain. Trimming took 2 bases from V and 7 from J, leaving 9 bases between them. Germline V gene sequence: CDR1 ENHRY, CDR2 SYGVKD. This CDR3 is 12 amino acids long. CDR3 loop: CAISELQEEQYF. The CDR3 nucleotides read TGTGCCATCAGTGAGCTTCAAGAGGAGCAGTACTTC.

This clone was seen a few times. For the CDR3, the DNA is TGTGCCATCAGTGATGGAGGCCTGACGACTGAAGCTTTCTTT. Translation gives CAISDGGLTTEAFF. This chain joins TRBV10-3 and TRBJ1-1; D not certain. The CDR3 extends over 14 amino acids. Between the trimmed V and J ends, which lost 3 bases and 5 bases, there was a span of 13 bases. Germline V gives CDR1 ENHRY, CDR2 SYGVKD.

The V gene is TRBV28, the J gene TRBJ2-7; 7 nucleotides line up with TRBD2. Germline lookup yields CDR1 MDHEN and CDR2 SYDVKM. The CDR3 runs 13 residues. The V segment lost 3 bases and the J segment 6 bases; nucleotides outside the gene matches: 5. The chain's CDR3 is CASSFREAGEQYF. DNA of the CDR3: TGTGCCAGCAGTTTTCGGGAGGCGGGCGAGCAGTACTTC.